What follows are 8 T cell receptor beta chains derived from one specimen sequenced in a study of blood T cell repertoires in COVID-19. The method was immunoSEQ multiplex PCR; TCRdb's version includes in-frame clones alone and lacks a portion of them. The sample has hundreds of thousands of clones; 75% to 90% are singletons. Sequencing was carried out using PBMCs or T cells enriched from blood (not recorded which). The receptors originated from a man aged 25-45 years who had recovered from COVID-19.

The chain links TRBV28 to TRBJ2-1; 9 bases line up with TRBD2. With V trimmed by 5 bases and J by 10 bases, 9 bases remained unmatched. The germline gives CDR1 MDHEN, CDR2 SYDVKM. The length of the CDR3 is 14 residues. The CDR3 sequence: CASSLLAGVREQFF. DNA for the CDR3: TGTGCCAGCAGTCTCTTAGCGGGAGTACGGGAGCAGTTCTTC.

This chain connects TRBV28 to TRBJ1-1; D is uncertain. V lost 2 bases to trimming and J lost 6 bases, with 16 bases between them. The CDR3 is 15 amino acids. Germline CDR1 and CDR2: MDHEN and SYDVKM. The chain's CDR3 is CASSLRFSESPEAFF. CDR3 coding DNA: TGTGCCAGCAGTTTAAGGTTCAGCGAGTCTCCTGAAGCTTTCTTT.

The chain employs TRBV9 and TRBJ2-2; 13 bases are a match to TRBD2. The CDR3 length is 16 residues. Trimming took 3 bases from V and 5 from J; bases not matched to a gene: 4. The germline V gene has CDR1 SGDLS and CDR2 YYNGEE. The CDR3 is CASSGTSGSGTGELFF. CDR3 bases: TGTGCCAGCAGCGGGACTAGCGGGAGTGGGACCGGGGAGCTGTTTTTT.

V is TRBV1 and J is TRBJ1-6; TRBD1 is taken as the D call from the table, unchecked against the DNA. TRBV1 is a recognized pseudogene. The CDR3 spans 18 residues. CDR3 amino acids: CTSSPTGQGASYNSPLHF. The DNA for the CDR3 is TGCACCAGCAGCCCCACCGGACAGGGGGCCTCCTATAATTCACCCCTCCACTTT.

The V call is TRBV28, the J call TRBJ1-2; a possible D gene is TRBD1 (5 bases). The CDR3 has 14 residues. The germline V gene has CDR1 MDHEN and CDR2 SYDVKM. Deletions cut 2 bases from V and 7 bases from J, with 14 bases between. The CDR3 bases are TGTGCCAGCAGTTTACCGGCAGGGTCCCTTGGCTACACCTTC. This sequence encodes CASSLPAGSLGYTF.

The V gene is TRBV7-9, the J gene TRBJ1-2; D unresolved. Germline CDR1 is SEHNR and CDR2 is FQNEAQ (reference sequence). The CDR3 covers 14 residues. The V end lost 6 bases, the J end lost 5 bases, and 16 bases lay between the germline ends. In DNA form, the CDR3 reads TGTGCCAGCAGACCTCCGGGAAGATGGTATGGCTACACCTTC. Amino acids: CASRPPGRWYGYTF. The variable domain in full, completed from reference TRBV7-9 and TRBJ1-2, reads DTGVSQNPRHKITKRGQNVTFRCDPISEHNRLYWYRQTLGQGPEFLTYFQNEAQLEKSRLLSDRFSAERPKGSFSTLEIQRTEQGDSAMYLCASRPPGRWYGYTFGSGTRLTVV.

The V gene is TRBV6-5, the J gene TRBJ1-1; D is uncertain. V lost 1 base to trimming and J lost 0 bases, with 6 bases between them. The CDR3 spans 14 residues. The germline gives CDR1 MNHEY, CDR2 SVGAGI. The CDR3 DNA follows: TGTGCCAGCAGTTACTTAAATATGAACACTGAAGCTTTCTTT. Residues: CASSYLNMNTEAFF.

This clone has a handful of counts. CDR3 region: CASSLDLPSISGNTIYF. In nucleotides, the CDR3 is TGCGCCAGCAGCTTGGATTTGCCCTCTATCTCTGGAAACACCATATATTTT. The rearrangement joins TRBV5-1 to TRBJ1-3; the D is unclear. Trimming cost V 0 bases and J 0 bases, with 13 bases left between them. The CDR3 totals 17 residues. Germline CDR1 is SGHRS and CDR2 is YFSETQ.